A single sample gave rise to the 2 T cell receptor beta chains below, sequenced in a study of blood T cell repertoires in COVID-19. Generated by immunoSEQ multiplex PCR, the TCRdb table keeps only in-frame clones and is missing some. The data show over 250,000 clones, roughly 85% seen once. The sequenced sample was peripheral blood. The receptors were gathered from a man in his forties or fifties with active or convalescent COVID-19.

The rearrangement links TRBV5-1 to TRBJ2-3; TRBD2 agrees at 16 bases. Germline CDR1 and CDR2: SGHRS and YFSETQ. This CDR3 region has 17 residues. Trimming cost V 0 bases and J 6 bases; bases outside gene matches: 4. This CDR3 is CASSLVSGLAGGDTQYF. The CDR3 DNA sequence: TGCGCCAGCAGCTTGGTTTCGGGACTAGCGGGAGGGGATACGCAGTATTTT.

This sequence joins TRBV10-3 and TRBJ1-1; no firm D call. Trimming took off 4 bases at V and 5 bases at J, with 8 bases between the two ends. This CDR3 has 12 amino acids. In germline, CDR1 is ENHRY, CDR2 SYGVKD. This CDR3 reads CAISGGVTEAFF. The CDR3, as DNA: TGTGCCATCAGTGGCGGGGTTACTGAAGCTTTCTTT.